The 19 T cell receptor beta chains listed next were all sequenced from one sample in a study of blood T cell repertoires in COVID-19. Here immunoSEQ multiplex PCR was the method, and the copy in TCRdb shows in-frame clones only, minus some. Among about 240,000 clones listed, roughly 86% were seen once. Sample: peripheral blood. Receptor source: a woman in her twenties or thirties with acute or convalescent COVID-19.

The chain links TRBV6-2 or TRBV6-3 to TRBJ2-7; the D gene is possibly TRBD2 (5 bases). There are 13 residues in the CDR3. The V end lost 6 bases, the J end lost 4 bases, and 13 bases lay between the germline ends. Germline CDR1 MNHEY, CDR2 SVGEGT. The CDR3: CASSHHTSYEQYF. DNA of the CDR3: TGTGCCAGCAGCCACCACACTAGTTACGAGCAGTACTTC.

This sequence joins TRBV7-9 and TRBJ2-1, with 9 bases that match TRBD2. The CDR3 runs 16 residues. J gave up 6 bases and V 4 bases, and 10 bases lay outside the gene matches. Per the germline V gene, CDR1 is SEHNR and CDR2 is FQNEAQ (reference sequence). The CDR3 reads CASSSVGGRGFNEQFF. For the CDR3, the DNA is TGTGCCAGCAGCTCGGTTGGCGGGAGGGGGTTCAATGAGCAGTTCTTC.

The CDR3 DNA reads TGTGCCAGCAGCTTATCCCCGCTGTCGAGAACAACTAATGAAAAACTGTTTTTT. It encodes CASSLSPLSRTTNEKLFF. The rearrangement links TRBV7-3 to TRBJ1-4; D remains unclear. CDR3 length: 18 amino acids. Germline values: CDR1 SGHTA, CDR2 FQGTGA. V was pared by 2 bases and J by 0 bases, with 16 bases between.

V usage is TRBV7-9 and J usage is TRBJ2-7, with TRBD2 as a possible D gene (6 bases). Germline V CDR1 and CDR2: SEHNR, FQNEAQ (reference sequence). Between the trimmed V and J ends, which lost 5 bases and 4 bases, there was a span of 24 bases. This CDR3 is 17 amino acids long. In DNA form, the CDR3 reads TGTGCCAGCAGCCACGACCTATCGAGGACTAACCTTTACGAGCAGTACTTC. Translated: CASSHDLSRTNLYEQYF.

A remark on this clone: Other DNA sequences of this sample code for an identical CDR3. V is TRBV19 and J is TRBJ2-3; 15 positions agree with TRBD2. Unmatched junction bases numbered 2, after V lost 4 bases and J lost 6 bases. Germline CDR1 reads LNHDA; CDR2 reads SQIVND (reference sequence). This CDR3 is 15 amino acids long. The DNA of the CDR3 is TGTGCCAGTAGTACCGGACTAGCGGGAGGGGATACGCAGTATTTT. Translating it yields CASSTGLAGGDTQYF. Complete variable domain (other parts from reference TRBV19 and TRBJ2-3): DGGITQSPKYLFRKEGQNVTLSCEQNLNHDAMYWYRQDPGQGLRLIYYSQIVNDFQKGDIAEGYSVSREKKESFPLTVTSAQKNPTAFYLCASSTGLAGGDTQYFGPGTRLTVL.

The V and J genes are TRBV11-2 and TRBJ1-4; tentative D call: TRBD1 (5 bases). The CDR3 totals 15 residues. Per germline, CDR1 SGHAT and CDR2 FQNNGV. Trimming cost V 5 bases and J 8 bases, with 18 bases left between them. DNA of the CDR3: TGTGCCAGCAGCCCCGGGGACTCTAGGAGGGAAAAACTGTTTTTT. Its protein is CASSPGDSRREKLFF.

The chain couples TRBV30 to TRBJ1-2; tentative D call: TRBD1 (6 bases). Trimming left V 2 bases short and J 0 bases short, with 10 bases between. In germline, CDR1 is GTSNPN, CDR2 SVGIG (reference sequence). This CDR3 has 14 residues. DNA for the CDR3: TGTGCCTGGAGTCGGGGGGCCGCTAACTATGGCTACACCTTC. Its translation: CAWSRGAANYGYTF.

CDR3: CASSWVRGYEQYF. Here the CDR3 DNA reads TGTGCCAGCAGTTGGGTCAGGGGTTACGAGCAGTACTTC. V is TRBV27 and J is TRBJ2-7; tentatively, D is TRBD1 (6 bases). The CDR3 is 13 residues long. Germline-derived CDR1 and CDR2 are MNHEY and SMNVEV (reference sequence). V was pared by 4 bases and J by 4 bases, with 11 bases between.

This rearrangement joins TRBV19 to TRBJ2-2; the D gene is possibly TRBD2 (6 bases). The length of the CDR3 is 17 residues. CDR1 is LNHDA, CDR2 SQIVND, per germline (reference sequence). V was pared by 5 bases and J by 6 bases, with 22 bases between. CDR3 amino acids: CASSLGETRIISGELFF. The CDR3 DNA reads TGTGCCAGTAGTCTGGGGGAGACTAGAATTATCTCCGGGGAGCTGTTTTTT.

The genes are TRBV28 and TRBJ2-7, with TRBD1 matching over 7 bases. The J segment lost 3 bases and the V segment lost 6 bases, leaving 2 bases of the junction unmatched. Germline CDR1 and CDR2: MDHEN and SYDVKM. CDR3 length: 12 residues. CDR3 in DNA: TGTGCCAGCAGGCCAGGGGGCTACGAGCAGTACTTC. Protein: CASRPGGYEQYF.

The chain couples TRBV19 to TRBJ2-7, with TRBD1 identical over 7 bases. This CDR3 has 15 amino acids. CDR1 and CDR2 from the germline V gene are LNHDA and SQIVND (reference sequence). V lost 3 bases, J lost 0 bases, and 5 bases stayed unmatched. The DNA for the CDR3 is TGTGCCAGTAGTATCGGGACAGAGTTCTCCTACGAGCAGTACTTC. As protein: CASSIGTEFSYEQYF.

The chain is built from TRBV14 and TRBJ2-1; 9 bases agree with TRBD2. J gave up 4 bases and V 4 bases, and 8 bases lay outside the gene matches. The CDR3 extends over 16 amino acids. The V gene's germline CDR1 is SGHDN and CDR2 FVKESK. Written as DNA, the CDR3 is TGTGCCAGCAGCCGTAGGGGGACTAGCAGGTACAATGAGCAGTTCTTC. Protein: CASSRRGTSRYNEQFF.

The V and J genes are TRBV19 and TRBJ2-7; 10 nucleotides match TRBD2. Germline values: CDR1 LNHDA, CDR2 SQIVND (reference sequence). This CDR3 has 16 residues. Trimming took 3 bases from V and 9 from J; bases not matched to a gene: 14. The CDR3 nucleotides read TGTGCCAGTAGTATTGACGCGGCTAGCGGGAGACTCGGGCAGTACTTC. It is translated as CASSIDAASGRLGQYF. Combining the CDR3 with reference TRBV19 and TRBJ2-7 gives the whole variable domain DGGITQSPKYLFRKEGQNVTLSCEQNLNHDAMYWYRQDPGQGLRLIYYSQIVNDFQKGDIAEGYSVSREKKESFPLTVTSAQKNPTAFYLCASSIDAASGRLGQYFGPGTRLTVT.

V gene TRBV2 combines with J gene TRBJ2-7; TRBD1 agrees at 9 bases. Germline CDR1 SNHLY, CDR2 FYNNEI. The junction had 11 bases not matched to a gene; V was cut back by 6 bases and J by 2 bases. CDR3 length equals 16 residues. The CDR3, as DNA: TGTGCCAGCAGGAAGTCGGGGACAGGGTTAACCTACGAGCAGTACTTC. It yields the protein CASRKSGTGLTYEQYF.

The rearrangement links TRBV18 to TRBJ1-1, with D maybe TRBD1 (5 bases). V was cut by 1 base and J by 3 bases, with 6 bases left in between. Germline V gene sequence: CDR1 KGHSH, CDR2 LQKENI. The CDR3 sequence is 13 residues long. Written as DNA, the CDR3 is TGTGCCAGCTCACCACAGGGGCACACTGAAGCTTTCTTT. Translated, it gives CASSPQGHTEAFF.

V gene TRBV6-2 or TRBV6-3 combines with J gene TRBJ2-7; 9 positions match TRBD2. Germline trimming cut 2 bases from V and 6 bases from J; bases unmatched to any gene: 11. The CDR3 runs to 16 residues. Germline CDR1 MNHEY, CDR2 SVGEGT. The CDR3 sequence: CASSYVSGSIRGEQYF. CDR3 sequence (DNA): TGTGCCAGCAGTTACGTTAGCGGGAGTATAAGAGGCGAGCAGTACTTC.

The V call is TRBV27, the J call TRBJ1-5; unclear D gene. The germline V and J ends were trimmed by 6 bases and 3 bases, with 12 bases remaining between them. Looked up from germline, CDR1 is MNHEY and CDR2 is SMNVEV (reference sequence). The CDR3 loop spans 14 amino acids. CDR3 sequence (DNA): TGTGCCAGCAGCCCGGGTCTTTCCAATCAGCCCCAGCATTTT. Protein: CASSPGLSNQPQHF.

This sequence joins TRBV3-1 (or the pseudogene TRBV3-2) and TRBJ2-6, with D possibly matching TRBD2 (6 bases). The CDR3 has 18 residues. V lost 4 bases and J lost 0, with 16 bases in between. Germline values: CDR1 LGHDT, CDR2 YNNKEL (reference sequence). The CDR3 DNA reads as TGTGCCAGCAGCCCCCCCCTGACTAGGAGCTCTGGGGCCAACGTCCTGACTTTC. Residues: CASSPPLTRSSGANVLTF.

A few counts support this clone. The rearrangement joins TRBV4-3 to TRBJ2-1; 7 bases are a match to TRBD2. Germline V lookup: CDR1 LGHNA, CDR2 YSLEER. The CDR3 covers 17 residues. Unmatched junction bases numbered 11, after V lost 0 bases and J lost 6 bases. The CDR3 loop reads CASSQEFLGGSGNEQFF. CDR3 coding DNA: TGCGCCAGCAGCCAAGAATTTCTGGGCGGGAGTGGCAATGAGCAGTTCTTC.